This TCR beta chain was identified during a study of T cells in Graves' hyperthyroidism and ophthalmopathy. Study at large: Peripheral blood was acquired at first diagnosis, ahead of any therapy whatsoever. Study conclusions and caveats: Model output signaled ophthalmopathy a median roughly 6.5 months ahead of onset.

Trimming cost V 0 bases and J 10 bases, with 11 bases left between them. The germline gives CDR1 SGHRS, CDR2 YFSETQ. The CDR3 loop spans 13 amino acids. Amplified TCR beta CDR3 regions came from RNA transcripts. HTBI primers drove first-round RT-PCR of the TCR CDR3. TCRdb processed the multiplex PCR reads anew with MiXCR; each CDR3 protein has one entry. The table has hundreds of thousands of distinct CDR3 sequences, approximately 23% seen once. This clonotype showed up many times. The antigen remains undetermined. Investigators excluded patients with uncontrolled infection, other autoimmune disease, pregnancy or lactation. Diagnoses rested on clinical symptoms, serum thyroxine and TRAb, thyroid ultrasound and orbital computed tomography.

The chain uses TRBV5-1 and TRBJ2-4; tentatively, D is TRBD2 (5 bases). This receptor was taken from a woman in her forties with Graves' ophthalmopathy. Sequencing was done on a sample of blood. CDR3 loop: CASSLAIRGIQYF. The CDR3 nucleotides are TGCGCCAGCAGCTTGGCGATTCGGGGTATTCAGTACTTC.